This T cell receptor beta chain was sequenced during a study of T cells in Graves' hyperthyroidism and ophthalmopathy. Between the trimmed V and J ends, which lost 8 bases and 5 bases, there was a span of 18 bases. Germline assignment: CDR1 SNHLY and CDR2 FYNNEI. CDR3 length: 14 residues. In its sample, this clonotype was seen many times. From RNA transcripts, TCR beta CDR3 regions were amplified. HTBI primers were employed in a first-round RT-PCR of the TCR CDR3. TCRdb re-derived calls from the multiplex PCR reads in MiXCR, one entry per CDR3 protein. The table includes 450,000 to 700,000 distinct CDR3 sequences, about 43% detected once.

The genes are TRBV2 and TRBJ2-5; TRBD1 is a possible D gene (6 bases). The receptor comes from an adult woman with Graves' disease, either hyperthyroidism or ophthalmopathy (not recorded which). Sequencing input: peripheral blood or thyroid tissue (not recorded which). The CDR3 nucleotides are TGTGCCAGCTGCTGGGACACGGGTGCGGAGACCCAGTACTTC. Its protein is CASCWDTGAETQYF.